This T cell receptor (beta chain) was found in a study of patients and donors after allogeneic stem cell transplantation. Via MiXCR, TCRdb re-called the RT-PCR reads, giving one row per CDR3 protein. The sample has under 170,000 distinct CDR3 sequences; over 30% are singletons. The CDR3 is made up of 11 amino acids. Germline CDR1 is DFQATT and CDR2 is SNEGSKA (reference sequence). Trimming took 6 bases from V and 4 from J, leaving 9 bases between them. What was sequenced was blood, either unsorted or a sorted T cell fraction (not recorded which). The sequence derives from a human donor who was either an allogeneic HSCT recipient or a stem cell or donor lymphocyte infusion donor (not recorded which). It is not recorded whose cells these are; they may come from a transplant donor. V usage is TRBV20-1 and J usage is TRBJ1-1; D uncertain. The CDR3 is CSAQRATEAFF. The CDR3 DNA reads as TGCAGTGCCCAGAGAGCCACTGAAGCTTTCTTT.